This T cell receptor (delta chain) came from a study of gamma-delta T cells after stem cell transplantation. A note on this clone: A much larger clone differs from this one at a single base, so this may be a read error. Other nucleotide sequences in the sample specify the same CDR3.

V gave up 7 bases and J gave up 0 bases; unmatched junction bases: 12. The germline V gene has CDR1 GEAIGNYY and CDR2 EKD. This CDR3 contains 16 residues. With CATT, TCRdb re-called clones from the RT-PCR reads. The profile shows over 2,500 delta-chain clones, 21% of them singletons. The source is a human donor. It is not recorded whose cells these are; they may come from a transplant donor. Material for sequencing was gamma-delta T cells. The chain couples TRDV2 to TRDJ1; the match to TRDD3 covers 8 bases. For the CDR3, the DNA is TGTGCCTGCGTATCTCTGGGGGACCCGTACACCGATAAACTCATCTTT. It codes for CACVSLGDPYTDKLIF.